This record covers a single T cell receptor beta chain. The sample comes from a study of cytomegalovirus exposure and HLA in healthy donors. Primers: 60 Vbeta forward and 13 Jbeta reverse. The method was immunoSEQ multiplex PCR; TCRdb's version includes in-frame clones alone and lacks a portion of them. This sample has roughly 120,000 clones, with roughly 74% found just once. This TCR came from a woman in her fifties or sixties in good health and CMV-seropositive. Sequencing used PBMCs.

CDR3 sequence reads: CASSPRTGGSSYNSPLHF. Written as DNA, the CDR3 is TGTGCCAGCAGTCCCCGGACAGGGGGTAGCTCCTATAATTCACCCCTCCACTTT. The rearrangement uses TRBV27 and TRBJ1-6; TRBD1 aligns across 10 bases. CDR1 and CDR2 (germline): MNHEY, SMNVEV (reference sequence). The CDR3 loop spans 18 amino acids. Trimming took 5 bases from V and 0 from J; bases not matched to a gene: 7.